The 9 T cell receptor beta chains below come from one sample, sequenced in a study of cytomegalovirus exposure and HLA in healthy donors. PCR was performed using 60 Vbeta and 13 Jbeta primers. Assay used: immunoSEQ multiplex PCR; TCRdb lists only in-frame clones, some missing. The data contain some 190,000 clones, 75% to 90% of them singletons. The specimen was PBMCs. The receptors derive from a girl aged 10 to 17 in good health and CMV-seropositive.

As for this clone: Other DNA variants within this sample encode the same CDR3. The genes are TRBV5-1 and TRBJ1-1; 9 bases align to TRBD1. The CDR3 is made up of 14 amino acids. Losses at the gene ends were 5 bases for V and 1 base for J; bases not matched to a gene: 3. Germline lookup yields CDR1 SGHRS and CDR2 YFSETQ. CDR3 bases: TGCGCCAGCAGTCGACAGGGGGGGAACACTGAAGCTTTCTTT. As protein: CASSRQGGNTEAFF. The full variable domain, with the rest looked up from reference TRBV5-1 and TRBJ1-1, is KAGVTQTPRYLIKTRGQQVTLSCSPISGHRSVSWYQQTPGQGLQFLFEYFSETQRNKGNFPGRFSGRQFSNSRSEMNVSTLELGDSALYLCASSRQGGNTEAFFGQGTRLTVV.

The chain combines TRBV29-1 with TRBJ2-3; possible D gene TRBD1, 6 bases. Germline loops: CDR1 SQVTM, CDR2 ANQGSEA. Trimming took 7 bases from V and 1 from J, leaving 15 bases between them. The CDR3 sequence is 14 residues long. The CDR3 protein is CSGSTGPRTDTQYF. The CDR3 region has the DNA TGCAGCGGGTCGACAGGTCCTCGCACAGATACGCAGTATTTT.

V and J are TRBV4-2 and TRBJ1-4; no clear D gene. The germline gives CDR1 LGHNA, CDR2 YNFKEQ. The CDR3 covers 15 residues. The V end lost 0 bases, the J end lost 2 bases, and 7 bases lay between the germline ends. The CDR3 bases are TGTGCCAGCAGCCAAGATCCCGGGACTAATGAAAAACTGTTTTTT. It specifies CASSQDPGTNEKLFF.

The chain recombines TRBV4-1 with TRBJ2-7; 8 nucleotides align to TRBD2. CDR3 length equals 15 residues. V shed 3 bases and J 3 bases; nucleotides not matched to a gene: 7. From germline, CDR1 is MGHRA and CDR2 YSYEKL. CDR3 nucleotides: TGCGCCAGCAGCCAGGCTCTAGCGGGCCGCTACGAGCAGTACTTC. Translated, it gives CASSQALAGRYEQYF.

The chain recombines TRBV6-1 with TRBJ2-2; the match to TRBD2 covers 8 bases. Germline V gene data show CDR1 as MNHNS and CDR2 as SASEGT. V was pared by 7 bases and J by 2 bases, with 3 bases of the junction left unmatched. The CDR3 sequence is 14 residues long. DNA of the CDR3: TGTGCCAGCATAGCGGGGCCTAACACCGGGGAGCTGTTTTTT. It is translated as CASIAGPNTGELFF.

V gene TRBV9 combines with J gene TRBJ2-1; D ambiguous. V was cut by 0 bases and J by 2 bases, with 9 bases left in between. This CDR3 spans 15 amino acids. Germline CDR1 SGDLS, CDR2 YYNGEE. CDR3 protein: CASSVETSPYNEQFF. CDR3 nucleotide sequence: TGTGCCAGCAGCGTAGAGACTTCCCCCTACAATGAGCAGTTCTTC.

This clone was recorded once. As DNA, the CDR3 is TGTGCCAGCAGCCAGAGCAGGGCGGGAGGTCTGAACGAGCAGTACTTC. Its translation is CASSQSRAGGLNEQYF. The chain couples TRBV7-2 to TRBJ2-7, with 8 bases lining up with TRBD2. This CDR3 comprises 16 residues. The V segment lost 5 bases and the J segment 5 bases; nucleotides outside the gene matches: 14. Per the germline V gene, CDR1 is SGHTA and CDR2 is FQGNSA.

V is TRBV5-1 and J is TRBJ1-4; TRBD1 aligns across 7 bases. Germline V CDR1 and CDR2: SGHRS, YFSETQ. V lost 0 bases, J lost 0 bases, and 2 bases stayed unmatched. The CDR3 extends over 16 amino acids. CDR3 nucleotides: TGCGCCAGCAGCTTGGGACAGGGAGCAACTAATGAAAAACTGTTTTTT. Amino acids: CASSLGQGATNEKLFF.

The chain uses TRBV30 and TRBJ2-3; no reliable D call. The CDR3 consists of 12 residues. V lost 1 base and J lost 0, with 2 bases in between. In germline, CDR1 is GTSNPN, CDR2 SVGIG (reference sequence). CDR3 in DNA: TGTGCCTGGAGTGCAAGCACAGATACGCAGTATTTT. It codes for CAWSASTDTQYF. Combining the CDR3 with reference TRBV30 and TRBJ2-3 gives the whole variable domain SQTIHQWPATLVQPVGSPLSLECTVEGTSNPNLYWYRQAAGRGLQLLFYSVGIGQISSEVPQNLSASRPQDRQFILSSKKLLLSDSGFYLCAWSASTDTQYFGPGTRLTVL.